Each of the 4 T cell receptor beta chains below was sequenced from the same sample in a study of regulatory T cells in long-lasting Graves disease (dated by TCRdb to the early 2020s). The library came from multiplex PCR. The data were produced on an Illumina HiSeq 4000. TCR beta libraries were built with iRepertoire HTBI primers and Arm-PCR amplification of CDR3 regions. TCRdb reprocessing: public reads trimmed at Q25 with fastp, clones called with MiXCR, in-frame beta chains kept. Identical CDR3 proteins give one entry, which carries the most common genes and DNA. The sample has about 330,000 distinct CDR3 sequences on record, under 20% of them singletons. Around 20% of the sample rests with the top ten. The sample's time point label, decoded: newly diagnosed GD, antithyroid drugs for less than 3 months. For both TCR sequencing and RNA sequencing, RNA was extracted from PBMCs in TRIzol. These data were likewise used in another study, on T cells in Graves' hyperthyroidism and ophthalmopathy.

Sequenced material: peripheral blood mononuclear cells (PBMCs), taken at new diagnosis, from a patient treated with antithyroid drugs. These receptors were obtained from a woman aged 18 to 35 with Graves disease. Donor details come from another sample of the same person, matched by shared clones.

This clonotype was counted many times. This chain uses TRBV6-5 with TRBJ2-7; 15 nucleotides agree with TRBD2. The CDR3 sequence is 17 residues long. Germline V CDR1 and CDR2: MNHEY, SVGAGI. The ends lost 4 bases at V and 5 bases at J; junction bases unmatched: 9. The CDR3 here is CASSSGLAGGPTNEQYF. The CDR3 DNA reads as TGTGCCAGCAGTTCAGGACTAGCGGGAGGGCCCACCAACGAGCAGTACTTC.

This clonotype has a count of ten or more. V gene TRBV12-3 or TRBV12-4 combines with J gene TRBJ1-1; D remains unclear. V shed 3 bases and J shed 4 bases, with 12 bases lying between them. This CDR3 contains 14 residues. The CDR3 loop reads CASSFASPGTEAFF. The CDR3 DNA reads TGTGCCAGCAGTTTTGCGTCGCCCGGCACTGAAGCTTTCTTT.

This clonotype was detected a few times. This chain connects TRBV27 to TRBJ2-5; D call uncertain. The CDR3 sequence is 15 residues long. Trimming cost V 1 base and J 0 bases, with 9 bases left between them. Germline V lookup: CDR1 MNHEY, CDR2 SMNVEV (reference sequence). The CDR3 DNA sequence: TGTGCCAGCAGTTTATGGTTGGGCGACCAAGAGACCCAGTACTTC. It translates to CASSLWLGDQETQYF.

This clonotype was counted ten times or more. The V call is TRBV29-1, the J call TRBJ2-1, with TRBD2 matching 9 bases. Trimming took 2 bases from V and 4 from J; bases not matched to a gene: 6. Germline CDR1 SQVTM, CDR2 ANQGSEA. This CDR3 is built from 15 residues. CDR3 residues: CSVERRLAAYNEQFF. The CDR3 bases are TGCAGCGTTGAAAGAAGACTAGCGGCATACAATGAGCAGTTCTTC.